The 8 T cell receptor beta chains given below trace back to one sample, sequenced in a study of shared clonotypes between healthy human individuals. Assay used: immunoSEQ multiplex PCR; TCRdb lists only in-frame clones, some missing. The sample has roughly 2,300,000 clones, around 90% seen once. Source material: naive CD4+ T cells from PBMCs. Subset in this sample: CD45RA+ positively selected. These receptors came from a young man in good health. Some clones in this sample may be carry-over from other donors' samples.

This chain uses TRBV10-2 with TRBJ1-1; D ambiguous. Germline lookup yields CDR1 WSHSY and CDR2 SAAADI. The CDR3 consists of 13 residues. Trimming stripped 4 bases from V and 5 bases from J, with 11 bases between. The chain's CDR3 is CASSAEAGTEAFF. The CDR3 DNA sequence: TGCGCCAGCAGTGCCGAGGCGGGTACTGAAGCTTTCTTT.

V usage is TRBV28 and J usage is TRBJ2-1, with D perhaps matching TRBD2 (6 bases). The V gene lost 4 bases and the J gene lost 3 bases, with 19 bases spanning the gap. This CDR3 spans 17 amino acids. Germline assignment: CDR1 MDHEN and CDR2 SYDVKM. CDR3 loop: CASSSTPGRSFYNEQFF. In DNA, the CDR3 is TGTGCCAGCAGTTCTACCCCCGGGAGAAGCTTCTACAATGAGCAGTTCTTC.

The V gene is TRBV5-4, the J gene TRBJ2-3; 7 bases are a match to TRBD1. Germline V gene lookup returns CDR1 SGHNT and CDR2 YYREEE (reference sequence). The CDR3 length is 15 residues. Losses at the gene ends were 3 bases for V and 6 bases for J; bases not matched to a gene: 10. CDR3 region: CASSSIRDRLDTQYF. The CDR3 region has the DNA TGTGCCAGCAGCTCGATTAGGGACAGACTTGATACGCAGTATTTT.

This clone was seen once. V gene TRBV7-8 combines with J gene TRBJ2-3; tentative D call: TRBD2 (5 bases). Germline assignment: CDR1 SGHVS and CDR2 FQNEAQ. This CDR3 region has 15 residues. Trimming removed 0 bases at V and 6 bases at J, with 13 bases between. DNA for the CDR3: TGTGCCAGCAGCTTAGCGCGGGTAGCCTGCGATACGCAGTATTTT. It encodes CASSLARVACDTQYF.

A single count supports this clone. The CDR3 sequence is CASSQGSKNIQYF. The CDR3 region has the DNA TGCGCCAGCAGCCAAGGCAGCAAAAACATTCAGTACTTC. This chain joins TRBV4-3 and TRBJ2-4; D remains ambiguous. This CDR3 has 13 residues. V was trimmed by 1 base and J by 3 bases, leaving 4 bases between them. In germline, CDR1 is LGHNA, CDR2 YSLEER.

Only one count was recorded for this clone. This chain uses TRBV18 with TRBJ2-2; 9 bases match TRBD1. CDR3 length: 15 amino acids. From germline, CDR1 is KGHSH and CDR2 LQKENI. Losses at the gene ends were 6 bases for V and 7 bases for J; bases not matched to a gene: 9. As DNA, the CDR3 is TGTGCCAGCTCGCCCCGGACAGGGGTGGACGGGGAGCTGTTTTTT. Translating it yields CASSPRTGVDGELFF.

The count of this clone is one. This rearrangement joins TRBV18 to TRBJ1-6; TRBD1 matches at 9 bases. V lost 5 bases to trimming and J lost 8 bases; unmatched junction nucleotides: 4. CDR3 length equals 14 residues. Germline V lookup: CDR1 KGHSH, CDR2 LQKENI. The CDR3, as DNA: TGTGCCAGCTCAGCGAGGACAGGGGATTCACCCCTCCACTTT. Protein: CASSARTGDSPLHF.

The chain employs TRBV15 and TRBJ2-1; D perhaps matches TRBD2 (5 bases). The CDR3 is 14 residues long. The germline V gene has CDR1 LNHNV and CDR2 YYDKDF (reference sequence). With 0 bases removed from V and 5 bases from J, the gap between germline ends came to 8 bases. The CDR3 DNA reads as TGTGCCACCAGCAGAGATAGCGTTAACAATGAGCAGTTCTTC. Translated: CATSRDSVNNEQFF.